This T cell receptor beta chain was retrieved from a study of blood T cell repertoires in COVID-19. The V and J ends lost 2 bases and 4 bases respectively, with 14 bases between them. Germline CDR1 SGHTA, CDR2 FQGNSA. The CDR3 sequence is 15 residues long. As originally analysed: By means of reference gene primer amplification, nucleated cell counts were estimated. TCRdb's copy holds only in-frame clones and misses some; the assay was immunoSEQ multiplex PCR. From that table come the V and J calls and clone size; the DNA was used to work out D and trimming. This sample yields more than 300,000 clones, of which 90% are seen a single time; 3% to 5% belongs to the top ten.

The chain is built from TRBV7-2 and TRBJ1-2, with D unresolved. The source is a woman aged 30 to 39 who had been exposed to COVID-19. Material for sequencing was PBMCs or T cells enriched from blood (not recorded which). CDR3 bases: TGTGCCAGCAGCTTAATGACGGGGAACGGCTATGGCTACACCTTC. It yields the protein CASSLMTGNGYGYTF.